The 12 T cell receptor beta chains given below trace back to one sample, sequenced in a study of blood T cell repertoires in COVID-19. Libraries were prepared by immunoSEQ multiplex PCR; TCRdb keeps only in-frame clonotypes and omits some of them. The sample carries about 210,000 clones, roughly 82% recorded once. Input material: peripheral blood. These receptors all stem from a middle-aged woman with acute or convalescent COVID-19.

This clone was seen only once. This chain links TRBV4-1 with TRBJ2-3, with D possibly being TRBD2 (6 bases). V lost 4 bases and J lost 2, with 10 bases in between. CDR1 and CDR2 (germline): MGHRA, YSYEKL. The CDR3 sequence is 14 residues long. CDR3 sequence reads: CASSRDLFTDTQYF. DNA of the CDR3: TGCGCCAGCAGCCGGGACTTATTCACAGATACGCAGTATTTT.

The chain recombines TRBV19 with TRBJ1-2; the D gene is possibly TRBD1 (6 bases). The germline V gene has CDR1 LNHDA and CDR2 SQIVND (reference sequence). The CDR3 length is 12 residues. The V end was cut by 3 bases, the J end by 9 bases, with 11 bases between. DNA for the CDR3: TGTGCCAGTAGTATTCGAGGGGGAAGCTACACCTTC. Translation gives CASSIRGGSYTF.

The chain links TRBV5-8 to TRBJ2-7; TRBD1 might be the D (6 bases). Germline assignment: CDR1 SGHTS and CDR2 YDEGEE. V shed 9 bases and J shed 5 bases, with 12 bases lying between them. This CDR3 is built from 11 residues. The CDR3 loop reads CANKQGDEQYF. The CDR3 nucleotides are TGTGCCAACAAACAGGGTGACGAGCAGTACTTC.

V usage is TRBV7-8 and J usage is TRBJ1-6; 8 nucleotides line up with TRBD1. CDR1 and CDR2 (germline): SGHVS, FQNEAQ. The CDR3 runs 14 residues. With 4 bases clipped from V and 10 bases from J, the junction kept 6 bases outside the gene matches. The CDR3 protein is CASSSGQGQSPLHF. The CDR3 DNA sequence: TGTGCCAGCAGCTCCGGACAGGGACAATCACCCCTCCACTTT. The full variable domain, in which reference TRBV7-8 and TRBJ1-6 provide the parts outside the CDR3, is GAGVSQSPRYKVAKRGQDVALRCDPISGHVSLFWYQQALGQGPEFLTYFQNEAQLDKSGLPSDRFFAERPEGSVSTLKIQRTQQEDSAVYLCASSSGQGQSPLHFGNGTRLTVT.

There are a few counts of this clone. The chain employs TRBV7-2 and TRBJ1-5; a possible D gene is TRBD1 (5 bases). Germline V CDR1 and CDR2: SGHTA, FQGNSA. The CDR3 contains 14 residues. Trimming left V 4 bases short and J 4 bases short, with 11 bases between. CDR3 in amino acids: CASSSSKGNQPQHF. The DNA for the CDR3 is TGTGCCAGCAGCTCCTCTAAGGGGAATCAGCCCCAGCATTTT.

The chain carries TRBV27 and TRBJ2-7, with 9 bases identical to TRBD2. Trimming removed 4 bases from V and 4 bases from J; junction bases left unmatched: 5. Germline V gene sequence: CDR1 MNHEY, CDR2 SMNVEV (reference sequence). The CDR3 loop spans 14 amino acids. The CDR3 region is CASSSGLAEYEQYF. The CDR3 DNA reads TGTGCCAGCAGTTCGGGACTAGCTGAATACGAGCAGTACTTC.

V usage is TRBV4-1 and J usage is TRBJ2-1, with 7 bases aligning to TRBD2. Trimming cost V 1 base and J 8 bases; bases outside gene matches: 23. The V gene's germline CDR1 is MGHRA and CDR2 YSYEKL. The CDR3 totals 20 residues. The CDR3 region is CASSQAGAGERLLPRDEQFF. CDR3 sequence (DNA): TGCGCCAGCAGCCAAGCCGGGGCGGGAGAGAGACTCCTTCCTAGGGATGAGCAGTTCTTC.

The V and J genes are TRBV6-2 or TRBV6-3 and TRBJ1-2; D is unresolved. V was trimmed by 2 bases and J by 3 bases, leaving 16 bases between them. Germline V lookup: CDR1 MNHEY, CDR2 SVGEGT. The CDR3 consists of 16 residues. The CDR3 sequence is CASSYRGSTQYYGYTF. The CDR3 DNA follows: TGTGCCAGCAGTTACCGCGGCTCGACCCAGTACTATGGCTACACCTTC.

V and J are TRBV18 and TRBJ1-2, with 12 bases lining up with TRBD1. The CDR3 loop spans 15 amino acids. Per germline, CDR1 KGHSH and CDR2 LQKENI. With 3 bases clipped from V and 6 bases from J, the junction kept 5 bases outside the gene matches. The CDR3 region has the DNA TGTGCCAGCTCACCGGGACAGGGGGCGCACAATGGCTACACCTTC. This translates into CASSPGQGAHNGYTF.

This chain links TRBV30 with TRBJ2-3, with 12 bases lining up with TRBD2. Germline-derived CDR1 and CDR2 are GTSNPN and SVGIG (reference sequence). V lost 3 bases and J lost 4; bases outside the gene matches: 2. This CDR3 has 14 residues. The CDR3 nucleotides are TGTGCCTGGAGACTAGCGGGGGGCCCAGATACGCAGTATTTT. It yields the protein CAWRLAGGPDTQYF.

The chain uses TRBV19 and TRBJ2-1; the match to TRBD2 covers 13 bases. V gave up 5 bases and J gave up 0 bases; unmatched junction bases: 4. The CDR3 contains 17 residues. Germline V gene data show CDR1 as LNHDA and CDR2 as SQIVND (reference sequence). CDR3 in amino acids: CASSPGLAGFSYNEQFF. CDR3 in DNA: TGTGCCAGTAGTCCGGGACTAGCGGGATTCTCCTACAATGAGCAGTTCTTC.

The chain is built from TRBV7-3 and TRBJ2-3; D uncertain. Trimming removed 1 base at V and 0 bases at J, with 5 bases between. The CDR3 spans 14 residues. Germline loops: CDR1 SGHTA, CDR2 FQGTGA. CDR3 amino acids: CASSLSGSTDTQYF. CDR3 bases: TGTGCCAGCAGCTTAAGCGGCAGCACAGATACGCAGTATTTT.